Listed below are T cell receptor beta chains from one sample, sequenced in a study of blood T cell repertoires in COVID-19. Method: immunoSEQ multiplex PCR; TCRdb's copy keeps in-frame clones and lacks some. The sample lists tens of thousands of clones, approximately 88% occurring once. Sequences were obtained from peripheral blood. The receptors derive from a human donor in a cohort sampled during active COVID-19. Both conserved end residues are part of each CDR3. The D gene is left open where the match is weak. Size values are once, few and many counts, or a class for expanded clones, and some rows have none.

clone_size	v_call	j_call	d_call	cdr3_nt	cdr3_aa
NA	TRBV11-2	TRBJ2-3	TRBD2	TGCGCCCGCCGCGGGGACGCGGGGGGGGGCCCCAGCACAGATACGCAGTATTTT	CARRGDAGGGPSTDTQYF
once	TRBV9	TRBJ2-3	NA	TGTGCCAGCAGCGTAGAGGGGAGGCGGACCACAGATACGCAGTATTTT	CASSVEGRRTTDTQYF
NA	TRBV5-1	TRBJ2-7	TRBD1	TGCGCCAGCAGCTCAACAGGGGGCCACGAGCAGTACTTC	CASSSTGGHEQYF
NA	TRBV5-8	TRBJ1-5	TRBD1	TGTGCCAGCAGCTTGGAGGACAGGGGATACTTCGGTCAGCCCCAGCATTTT	CASSLEDRGYFGQPQHF
NA	TRBV5-1	TRBJ2-1	TRBD2	TGCGCCAGCAGCTTGCGTCCAGCGGGAGATGGCAATGAGCAGTTCTTC	CASSLRPAGDGNEQFF
NA	TRBV5-1	TRBJ1-1	TRBD1	TGCGCCAGCAGCTTGTCAGGGGGCCCCACTGAAGCTTTCTTT	CASSLSGGPTEAFF
NA	TRBV3-1/TRBV3-2	TRBJ1-1	TRBD1	TGTGCCAGCAGCCCAGGACAGGGGCGGGGGTTTGAAGCTTTCTTT	CASSPGQGRGFEAFF
NA	TRBV5-1	TRBJ2-5	TRBD2	TGCGCCAGCAGTCCGGCGGGAGAAGAGACCCAGTACTTC	CASSPAGEETQYF
NA	TRBV5-1	TRBJ2-7	NA	TGCGCCAGCAGCTTGGACGGCGGGTCCTACGAGCAGTACTTC	CASSLDGGSYEQYF
NA	TRBV25-1	TRBJ2-1	NA	TGTGCCAGCAGTGAATCTCCAGGGTCGGGTGGCAATGAGCAGTTCTTC	CASSESPGSGGNEQFF
NA	TRBV13	TRBJ2-3	TRBD2	TGTGCCAGCAGCGCGACTAGCAAGACAGATACGCAGTATTTT	CASSATSKTDTQYF